This TCR beta chain was retrieved from a study of blood T cell repertoires in COVID-19. This table comes from immunoSEQ multiplex PCR, and its TCRdb copy is limited to in-frame clones, with some not included. This sample carries roughly 480,000 clones, 89% of them seen once, and the ten largest clones take over 0.7%. This CDR3 has 15 residues. Deletions cut 3 bases from V and 4 bases from J, with 16 bases between. The germline CDR1 and CDR2 sequences are SGHDT and YYEEEE. Sequenced material: peripheral blood. The chain has TRBV5-6 and TRBJ1-2, with D possibly matching TRBD1 (6 bases). This clonotype was sampled from a man between 18 and 29 years old with COVID-19, enrolled during active disease. This CDR3 reads CASSSTGLKSYGYTF. For the CDR3, the DNA is TGTGCCAGCAGCTCTACAGGGTTGAAGAGCTATGGCTACACCTTC.